The source of this TCR beta chain is a study of response to subunit inactivated influenza vaccine. Trimming took off 5 bases at V and 8 bases at J, with 24 bases between the two ends. The V gene's germline CDR1 is SGHTA and CDR2 FQGNSA. The CDR3 spans 16 residues. TCRdb redid the calling of the RT-PCR reads with MiXCR, one entry per CDR3 protein. The sample holds approximately 500,000 distinct CDR3 sequences; under 30% are singletons and the top ten take 2.8%. The same data also went into a second study, on T cells expressing NK-cell markers. That paper states: As the method of synthesis, 5'RACE template switching with UMIs yielded TCR beta cDNA. The TCR beta repertoires originated in sorted CD3+CD56+NKG2C+, CD3+CD56+NKG2C- and CD3+CD56-NKG2C+ T cells. Dominant NKG2C+ clonotypes accounted for about 1.0-8% of CD8+ T cells in a handful of donors. In a handful of donors, dominant clonotypes made up about 28.3-65% of CD3+CD56-NKG2C+ cells.

This receptor was taken from a man aged 50-59 years who received an inactivated influenza vaccine. This chain joins TRBV7-2 and TRBJ1-2; unclear D gene. Source: CD4+ T cells sorted from PBMCs, taken 11 to 12 days after vaccination. CDR3 loop: CASSPQPIGAGGGYTF. The DNA of the CDR3 is TGTGCCAGCAGCCCCCAGCCCATTGGAGCCGGTGGCGGCTACACCTTC.